Below, 20 T cell receptor beta chains from the same sample are listed, as sequenced in a study of T-cell memory formation after mild COVID-19. TCRdb re-called the 5' RACE reads with MiXCR, one entry per CDR3 protein. The sample gives a few hundred thousand distinct CDR3 sequences, approximately 7.6% of which show up once; 20% to 25% is in the top ten. Specimen: PBMCs or a T cell subset sorted from them (not recorded which). Receptor source: a man aged 18 to 30 who had mild COVID-19 (a few samples of this study predate the infection). Cell type and time point are not known.

This clonotype was seen only a few times. The chain is built from TRBV5-1 and TRBJ2-7, with a weak D call TRBD2 (6 bases). Germline CDR1 and CDR2: SGHRS and YFSETQ. The V end was cut by 0 bases, the J end by 3 bases, with 25 bases between. CDR3 size: 19 residues. This CDR3 reads CASSLGAGTRVLGDYEQYF. The CDR3 DNA sequence: TGCGCCAGCAGCTTGGGGGCCGGGACTCGAGTCCTGGGTGACTACGAGCAGTACTTC. Full variable domain (rest looked up from reference TRBV5-1 and TRBJ2-7): KAGVTQTPRYLIKTRGQQVTLSCSPISGHRSVSWYQQTPGQGLQFLFEYFSETQRNKGNFPGRFSGRQFSNSRSEMNVSTLELGDSALYLCASSLGAGTRVLGDYEQYFGPGTRLTVT.

This clonotype was picked up a small number of times. The rearrangement links TRBV12-3 or TRBV12-4 to TRBJ2-1; no reliable D call. The CDR3 is made up of 13 amino acids. V lost 7 bases and J 2 bases, leaving 9 bases between the germline ends. The CDR3 bases are TGTGCCAGCACCCCTCGGGCCTACAATGAGCAGTTCTTC. It codes for CASTPRAYNEQFF.

This chain links TRBV6-5 with TRBJ1-6; 7 bases map to TRBD1. Trimming at V came to 0 bases and at J to 11 bases, leaving 10 bases not matched to a gene. Germline V gene sequence: CDR1 MNHEY, CDR2 SVGAGI. The CDR3 sequence is 16 residues long. The CDR3 DNA reads TGTGCCAGCAGTTACTCGAGCAGGGGGTGGAGTACACCCCTCCACTTT. It codes for CASSYSSRGWSTPLHF.

This clonotype was seen a single time. The chain uses TRBV28 and TRBJ2-1, with 9 bases fitting TRBD1. CDR3 length equals 15 residues. The germline V gene has CDR1 MDHEN and CDR2 SYDVKM. Unmatched junction bases numbered 5, after V lost 7 bases and J lost 1 base. CDR3 nucleotide sequence: TGTGCCAGCATATCACAGGGGGCGTCCTACAATGAGCAGTTCTTC. Protein sequence: CASISQGASYNEQFF.

The chain employs TRBV9 and TRBJ1-5; the D is unclear. The CDR3 has 14 amino acids. The germline V gene has CDR1 SGDLS and CDR2 YYNGEE. Trimming pared 0 bases from V and 3 bases from J, leaving 7 bases between. This CDR3 reads CASSVGAANQPQHF. The CDR3 nucleotides are TGTGCCAGCAGCGTAGGGGCAGCCAATCAGCCCCAGCATTTT.

This chain joins TRBV3-1 and TRBJ2-5; 9 bases agree with TRBD1. The length of the CDR3 is 13 residues. Germline V gene sequence: CDR1 LGHDT, CDR2 YNNKEL (reference sequence). Trimming removed 6 bases from V and 4 bases from J; junction bases left unmatched: 3. DNA for the CDR3: TGTGCCAGCAGTCGGGACAGGGCAGAGACCCAGTACTTC. This codes for CASSRDRAETQYF.

The sample holds a few counts of this clonotype. This sequence joins TRBV5-5 and TRBJ1-4; D ambiguous. Germline-derived CDR1 and CDR2 are SGHKS and YYEKEE (reference sequence). The CDR3 length is 15 residues. V was cut by 1 base and J by 8 bases, with 15 bases left in between. In DNA, the CDR3 is TGTGCCAGCAGCTTGAAGACAAGGCCGATGGAAAAACTGTTTTTT. Amino acids: CASSLKTRPMEKLFF.

The sample holds many counts of this clonotype. The rearrangement uses TRBV7-2 and TRBJ2-2; D is ambiguous. V lost 3 bases, J lost 5 bases, and 7 bases lay in between. CDR1 is SGHTA, CDR2 FQGNSA, per germline. CDR3 size: 13 residues. CDR3 bases: TGTGCCAGCAGCTTCCTCTCTACCGGGGAGCTGTTTTTT. Protein: CASSFLSTGELFF.

This clonotype occurred a few times. The chain employs TRBV10-3 and TRBJ2-1, with 9 bases lining up with TRBD2. Germline trimming cut 5 bases from V and 2 bases from J; bases unmatched to any gene: 1. Germline V gene sequence: CDR1 ENHRY, CDR2 SYGVKD. The CDR3 consists of 14 residues. CDR3 protein: CAISPSGAYNEQFF. The CDR3 DNA is TGTGCCATCAGTCCTAGCGGGGCCTACAATGAGCAGTTCTTC.

This clonotype was found a few times. The chain recombines TRBV7-2 with TRBJ2-5, with TRBD2 matching 7 bases. Germline CDR1 and CDR2: SGHTA and FQGNSA. This CDR3 has 15 amino acids. The trim removed 1 base at V and 3 bases at J, leaving 5 bases unmatched. Here the CDR3 reads CASSLVAGEKETQYF. The CDR3 DNA reads as TGTGCCAGCAGCTTAGTGGCGGGGGAGAAAGAGACCCAGTACTTC.

This clonotype was seen ten or more times. V usage is TRBV4-3 and J usage is TRBJ1-1; no reliable D call. Trimming shortened V by 0 bases and J by 7 bases, and 18 bases separated the two germline ends. CDR1 is LGHNA, CDR2 YSLEER, per germline. This CDR3 comprises 16 residues. The chain's CDR3 is CASSQDLGQRRREAFF. CDR3 coding DNA: TGCGCCAGCAGCCAAGATCTCGGGCAACGACGGCGTGAAGCTTTCTTT.

This clonotype was observed at least ten times. This chain links TRBV7-2 with TRBJ2-3; a weak D match, TRBD2 (5 bases). Trimming took 1 base from V and 0 from J, leaving 17 bases between them. The CDR3 extends over 18 amino acids. Looked up from germline, CDR1 is SGHTA and CDR2 is FQGNSA. The CDR3 here is CASSLGVAPITSTDTQYF. The CDR3 nucleotides read TGTGCCAGCAGCTTAGGAGTAGCGCCCATTACCAGCACAGATACGCAGTATTTT.

This clonotype came up a few times. J is TRBJ1-1 and V is TRBV9; D is unresolved. Germline loops: CDR1 SGDLS, CDR2 YYNGEE. Between the trimmed V and J ends, which lost 4 bases and 0 bases, there was a span of 13 bases. The CDR3 extends over 15 amino acids. This chain's CDR3 is CASSPRRELNTEAFF. For the CDR3, the DNA is TGTGCCAGCAGCCCGCGTAGAGAGCTGAACACTGAAGCTTTCTTT.

In this sample, this clonotype turned up a few times. The chain recombines TRBV2 with TRBJ2-2; tentatively, D is TRBD1 (6 bases). Trimming pared 6 bases from V and 1 base from J, leaving 9 bases between. Germline assignment: CDR1 SNHLY and CDR2 FYNNEI. The CDR3 consists of 14 residues. CDR3 nucleotide sequence: TGTGCCAGCAGGGGGGCCCTGAACACCGGGGAGCTGTTTTTT. This encodes CASRGALNTGELFF. Combining the CDR3 with reference TRBV2 and TRBJ2-2 gives the whole variable domain EPEVTQTPSHQVTQMGQEVILRCVPISNHLYFYWYRQILGQKVEFLVSFYNNEISEKSEIFDDQFSVERPDGSNFTLKIRSTKLEDSAMYFCASRGALNTGELFFGEGSRLTVL.

This rearrangement joins TRBV20-1 to TRBJ1-2; tentatively, D is TRBD1 (6 bases). Germline lookup yields CDR1 DFQATT and CDR2 SNEGSKA (reference sequence). Trimming pared 0 bases from V and 10 bases from J, leaving 12 bases between. The CDR3 consists of 12 residues. CDR3 in DNA: TGCAGTGCTAGAGACAGGGGCCTAGACTACACCTTC. Amino acids: CSARDRGLDYTF.

The J gene is TRBJ2-1, the V gene TRBV7-2; D gene unclear. V was clipped by 2 bases and J by 9 bases, with 5 bases between them. Germline CDR1 SGHTA, CDR2 FQGNSA. This CDR3 has 11 amino acids. CDR3 in amino acids: CASSLRPEQFF. The CDR3 DNA sequence: TGTGCCAGCAGCTTAAGGCCTGAGCAGTTCTTC.

This clonotype turned up a few times. V is TRBV7-3 and J is TRBJ2-1, with 15 bases identical to TRBD2. The CDR3 has 16 residues. CDR1 and CDR2 from the germline V gene are SGHTA and FQGTGA. The trim removed 1 base at V and 7 bases at J, leaving 2 bases unmatched. CDR3 DNA: TGTGCCAGCAGCTTAAAGGGACTAGCGGGGGGAAATGAGCAGTTCTTC. The encoded protein is CASSLKGLAGGNEQFF.

The J gene is TRBJ2-6, the V gene TRBV4-3, with 8 bases that match TRBD2. The ends lost 0 bases at V and 0 bases at J; junction bases unmatched: 10. Germline CDR1 and CDR2: LGHNA and YSLEER. This CDR3 has 20 residues. DNA of the CDR3: TGCGCCAGCAGCCAAGAATTGCACGCGGGGGGCCTCTCTGGGGCCAACGTCCTGACTTTC. This encodes CASSQELHAGGLSGANVLTF.

The chain joins TRBV20-1 to TRBJ1-2, with TRBD1 identical over 8 bases. The V gene's germline CDR1 is DFQATT and CDR2 SNEGSKA (reference sequence). The CDR3 has 12 residues. The V gene end was trimmed by 5 bases and the J gene end by 5 bases; junction bases not matched to a gene: 4. CDR3 bases: TGCAGTGCTTCGACAGGGGATTATGGCTACACCTTC. Protein product: CSASTGDYGYTF.

This clonotype has just a few counts. This rearrangement joins TRBV12-3 or TRBV12-4 to TRBJ1-2, with 7 bases lining up with TRBD1. The CDR3 totals 16 residues. Germline trimming cut 5 bases from V and 2 bases from J; bases unmatched to any gene: 11. CDR3 in DNA: TGTGCCAGCAGTGATGGACCGCGGGGACAGAACTATGGCTACACCTTC. As protein: CASSDGPRGQNYGYTF.